This is a list of T cell receptor beta chains from one sample in a study of cytomegalovirus exposure and HLA in healthy donors. The protocol was immunoSEQ multiplex PCR, while the TCRdb copy is restricted to in-frame clones and leaves out a portion. The sample has 90,000 to 120,000 clones, roughly 72% seen once; the top ten hold 6.5% to 8.5%. Material for sequencing was PBMCs. These receptor sequences come from a man under 40 in good health and CMV-seronegative. Both conserved end residues are part of each CDR3. Expanded clones are given a class, and other clones once, few, many or no size at all.

j_call | clone_size | v_call | cdr3_aa
TRBJ2-7 | . | TRBV29-1 | CSVVGGPYEQYF
TRBJ1-6 | . | TRBV27 | CASSLIGARSSYNSPLHF
TRBJ1-5 | . | TRBV29-1 | CSVSAGGFQHF
TRBJ1-1 | few | TRBV6-5 | CASSYQGSLNTEAFF
TRBJ2-1 | . | TRBV29-1 | CSVPPQGYNEQFF
TRBJ1-1 | few | TRBV18 | CASSPIPDSRNTEAFF
TRBJ1-2 | few | TRBV27 | CASRQEASVHGYTF
TRBJ2-2 | few | TRBV6-5 | CASSGRQGWTGELFF
TRBJ1-2 | . | TRBV5-5 | CASSFIAGQTNYGYTF
TRBJ2-7 | . | TRBV10-3 | CAIKSTGEGAYEQYF